This T cell receptor beta chain was sequenced during a study of blood T cells in healthy people across ages. Study-wide findings and caveats: Without sorted subsets, naive and antigen-experienced compartments could not be conclusively compared. Among long-lived donors, naive CD4+ cells were more numerous and diversity higher than in aged donors. Per million T cells, TCR beta diversity dropped about linearly as age rose. There was no known CMV status for donors, so expanded clonotype changes were possibly confounded.

Combining a sample-barcoded 5' primer with a J-beta primer mix, a second PCR ran for roughly 6 to 12 cycles. In TCRdb, the 5' RACE reads were re-called with MiXCR into one record per CDR3 protein. The sample shows 1.5 million to 2 million distinct CDR3 sequences, roughly 32% of them seen only once. As regards this clonotype: Its specificity is not known.

Germline CDR1 MNHNS, CDR2 SASEGT. This CDR3 region has 13 residues. V was pared by 5 bases and J by 7 bases, with 14 bases between. The sequence was collected from a woman aged 30 to 39 in good health. Sequenced sample: blood. The chain links TRBV6-1 to TRBJ2-5; D perhaps matches TRBD2 (6 bases). CDR3 protein: CASSRDPRGTQYF. For the CDR3, the DNA is TGTGCCAGCAGTAGAGACCCGCGGGGGACCCAGTACTTC.